The 32 T cell receptor beta chains listed next were all sequenced from one sample in a study of breast tumors, draining lymph nodes, adjacent tissues. A single record per CDR3 protein comes from TCRdb applying MiXCR to the multiplex PCR reads. This table has 150,000 to 200,000 distinct CDR3 sequences, approximately 30% appearing once. Breast cancer patients provided tissue from their axillary draining lymph nodes. Sample: axillary lymph node tissue. These receptors all come from a female donor with breast cancer. Some clones in this sample may be carry-over from other donors' samples.

This clonotype was seen at least ten times. The J gene is TRBJ2-7, the V gene TRBV6-1; no firm D call. The V end lost 7 bases, the J end lost 3 bases, and 13 bases lay between the germline ends. The CDR3 covers 13 residues. Germline values: CDR1 MNHNS, CDR2 SASEGT. CDR3 loop: CASMGEWDYEQYF. CDR3 nucleotides: TGTGCCAGCATGGGCGAGTGGGACTACGAGCAGTACTTC.

This clonotype was detected ten times or more. The chain couples TRBV7-9 to TRBJ1-4; D not resolved. The CDR3 is 13 residues long. The germline gives CDR1 SEHNR, CDR2 FQNEAQ (reference sequence). V was shortened by 2 bases and J by 8 bases, with 9 bases between the two germline ends. This CDR3 is CASSLIRGEKLFF. The CDR3 DNA sequence: TGTGCCAGCAGCTTAATACGGGGAGAAAAACTGTTTTTT.

The V gene is TRBV9, the J gene TRBJ2-5; D unclear. The CDR3 loop spans 10 amino acids. V was pared by 3 bases and J by 7 bases, with 4 bases between. Germline V CDR1 and CDR2: SGDLS, YYNGEE. CDR3 residues: CASSEVTQYF. The CDR3 DNA is TGTGCCAGCAGCGAGGTGACCCAGTACTTC.

As regards this clonotype: This may be a read error, as it is one base from a much larger clone. This chain joins TRBV11-2 and TRBJ2-5, with a possible D match to TRBD2 (7 bases). Per germline, CDR1 SGHAT and CDR2 FQNNGV. CDR3 size: 15 residues. The CDR3 sequence: CAGIQGPGGQEAQYF. The CDR3 nucleotides read TGTGCCGGCATCCAGGGACCGGGGGGACAAGAGGCCCAGTACTTC.

On this clonotype: This may be a read error, as it is one base from a much larger clone. This chain uses TRBV6-5 with TRBJ1-2, with D unclear. There are 11 residues in the CDR3. Trimming took 2 bases from V and 10 from J, leaving 8 bases between them. Germline assignment: CDR1 MNHEY and CDR2 SVGAGI. The CDR3 sequence: CASSYGSDYTF. The CDR3 DNA reads TGTGCCAGCAGTTACGGAAGTGACTACACCTTC.

This clonotype was recorded many times. The chain has TRBV15 and TRBJ2-1, with TRBD1 matching over 9 bases. The CDR3 length is 15 residues. The V segment lost 4 bases and the J segment 6 bases; nucleotides outside the gene matches: 7. CDR1 is LNHNV, CDR2 YYDKDF, per germline (reference sequence). CDR3: CATSKAGTGLNEQFF. In DNA form, the CDR3 reads TGTGCCACCAGCAAAGCCGGGACAGGGCTCAATGAGCAGTTCTTC. Looking up the rest from reference TRBV15 and TRBJ2-1 gives the full variable domain: DAMVIQNPRYQVTQFGKPVTLSCSQTLNHNVMYWYQQKSSQAPKLLFHYYDKDFNNEADTPDNFQSRRPNTSFCFLDIRSPGLGDTAMYLCATSKAGTGLNEQFFGPGTRLTVL.

This clonotype was recorded at least ten times. The rearrangement joins TRBV7-8 to TRBJ1-3; D remains ambiguous. Per the germline V gene, CDR1 is SGHVS and CDR2 is FQNEAQ. V was trimmed by 1 base and J by 0 bases, leaving 13 bases between them. The CDR3 is made up of 17 amino acids. The CDR3 DNA follows: TGTGCCAGCAGCTTAGGTCCACAGAGAAGCTCTGGAAACACCATATATTTT. Protein: CASSLGPQRSSGNTIYF.

As to this clonotype: The CDR3 does not end in the conserved phenylalanine or tryptophan, so this is likely a read error. V is TRBV20-1 and J is TRBJ1-5; 7 bases agree with TRBD1. Germline CDR1 and CDR2: DFQATT and SNEGSKA (reference sequence). The trim removed 4 bases at V and 3 bases at J, leaving 12 bases unmatched. The CDR3 runs 16 residues. The CDR3 sequence: CSATPPTGSANQPQHS. In DNA, the CDR3 is TGCAGTGCTACGCCCCCGACAGGGAGTGCCAATCAGCCCCAGCATTCT.

V usage is TRBV7-9 and J usage is TRBJ1-1; D gene unclear. Trimming stripped 6 bases from V and 1 base from J, with 3 bases between. Germline CDR1 reads SEHNR; CDR2 reads FQNEAQ (reference sequence). The CDR3 sequence is 11 residues long. The CDR3 is CASRPNTEAFF. CDR3 bases: TGTGCCAGCAGGCCGAACACTGAAGCTTTCTTT.

This clonotype came up many times. The gene calls are TRBV12-3 or TRBV12-4 and TRBJ2-7; D may be TRBD1 (6 bases). Deletions cut 2 bases from V and 3 bases from J, with 8 bases between. This CDR3 contains 13 residues. The CDR3 bases are TGTGCCAGCAGTTTACAGGGGAACTACGAGCAGTACTTC. Translated: CASSLQGNYEQYF.

Worth noting for this clonotype: The final CDR3 position lacks the conserved phenylalanine or tryptophan, pointing to a likely read error. The limits of the CDR3 on the DNA are not certain, so only TCRdb's listed CDR3 is given. This sequence joins TRBV7-2 and TRBJ2-1; TRBD1, the D gene given by the table, was not confirmed from the DNA. Germline CDR1 SGHTA, CDR2 FQGNSA. With termini counted, the CDR3 has 15 amino acids. This CDR3 is CASSLEVTVTNEQTL.

Details on this clonotype: A much larger clone lies a single base off, so this may be a read error. The chain combines TRBV4-2 with TRBJ2-3; 7 nucleotides match TRBD2. The J segment lost 2 bases and the V segment lost 1 base, leaving 9 bases of the junction unmatched. In germline, CDR1 is LGHNA, CDR2 YNFKEQ. The CDR3 runs 17 residues. The DNA for the CDR3 is TGTGCCAGCAGCCAAGGTGGTGTCGGGGGGTTCACAGATACGCAGTATTTT. Its translation: CASSQGGVGGFTDTQYF.

Concerning this clonotype itself: Possible read error: a much larger clone is one base away. The chain carries TRBV20-1 and TRBJ2-7; tentatively, D is TRBD1 or TRBD2 (7 bases each). The V end lost 7 bases, the J end lost 0 bases, and 19 bases lay between the germline ends. The length of the CDR3 is 15 residues. Germline loops: CDR1 DFQATT, CDR2 SNEGSKA (reference sequence). This chain's CDR3 is CSGDREDRSSYEQYF. In nucleotides, the CDR3 is TGCAGTGGTGACCGGGAGGACAGGAGCTCCTACGAGCAGTACTTC.

This clonotype has at least ten counts. The V call is TRBV19, the J call TRBJ1-5; D is ambiguous. The CDR3 sequence is 17 residues long. CDR1 and CDR2 from the germline V gene are LNHDA and SQIVND (reference sequence). V was cut by 3 bases and J by 5 bases, with 20 bases left in between. The CDR3, as DNA: TGTGCCAGTAGTATCCCCTTCAGGCAGTTGGGCCATCAGCCCCAGCATTTT. It specifies CASSIPFRQLGHQPQHF.

The table lists this clonotype with many counts. The chain has TRBV18 and TRBJ1-2; D is possibly TRBD1 (6 bases). Trimming removed 4 bases at V and 1 base at J, with 10 bases between. CDR3 length equals 14 residues. The germline V gene has CDR1 KGHSH and CDR2 LQKENI. The CDR3 region is CASSLGQRNYGYTF. CDR3 sequence (DNA): TGTGCCAGCTCACTCGGACAGCGTAACTATGGCTACACCTTC.

A word on this clonotype: A much more abundant neighbour one base away suggests this may be a read error. The J gene is TRBJ1-6, the V gene TRBV24-1; tentative D call: TRBD1 (5 bases). Germline V gene data show CDR1 as KGHDR and CDR2 as SFDVKD. The CDR3 is made up of 14 amino acids. Written as DNA, the CDR3 is TGTGCCAGCAGTTACGGCTTAAGGGGTTCACCCCTCCACTTT. Residues: CASSYGLRGSPLHF.

V and J are TRBV5-6 and TRBJ1-1, with D maybe TRBD1 (6 bases). V lost 3 bases and J 6 bases, leaving 15 bases between the germline ends. The germline gives CDR1 SGHDT, CDR2 YYEEEE. The length of the CDR3 is 14 residues. CDR3 region: CASSYDQGIAEAFF. In nucleotides, the CDR3 is TGTGCCAGCAGCTATGATCAGGGGATCGCTGAAGCTTTCTTT. Full variable domain (remainder filled in from reference TRBV5-6 and TRBJ1-1): DAGVTQSPTHLIKTRGQQVTLRCSPKSGHDTVSWYQQALGQGPQFIFQYYEEEERQRGNFPDRFSGHQFPNYSSELNVNALLLGDSALYLCASSYDQGIAEAFFGQGTRLTVV.

The rearrangement uses TRBV27 and TRBJ2-1; D is possibly TRBD2 (7 bases). The CDR3 extends over 15 amino acids. The germline gives CDR1 MNHEY, CDR2 SMNVEV (reference sequence). Trimming removed 6 bases from V and 0 bases from J, with 12 bases in between. The chain's CDR3 is CASRSGGSSYNEQFF. The CDR3 DNA is TGTGCCAGCAGGTCGGGGGGCAGCTCCTACAATGAGCAGTTCTTC.

With regard to this clonotype: Likely a read error: the CDR3 ends without its conserved phenylalanine or tryptophan. The rearrangement uses TRBV10-3 and TRBJ1-2, with D unclear. V was cut by 6 bases and J by 8 bases, with 10 bases left in between. CDR1 and CDR2 from the germline V gene are ENHRY and SYGVKD. This CDR3 contains 11 residues. The CDR3 DNA follows: TGTGCCATCAGCGGAGGAGAAGGCTACACCTTG. Amino acids: CAISGGEGYTL.

This clonotype was seen ten or more times. The J gene is TRBJ1-5, the V gene TRBV6-5, with D maybe TRBD1 (5 bases). Trimming left V 6 bases short and J 0 bases short, with 9 bases between. Germline V gene lookup returns CDR1 MNHEY and CDR2 SVGAGI. CDR3 size: 14 residues. The CDR3 reads CASRVDSSNQPQHF. The CDR3 bases are TGTGCCAGCAGGGTCGACAGTAGCAATCAGCCCCAGCATTTT.

This clonotype was detected only a few times. The rearrangement joins TRBV24-1 to TRBJ1-1; perhaps TRBD1 as D (5 bases). CDR3 length: 15 amino acids. Deletions cut 5 bases from V and 7 bases from J, with 19 bases between. The germline gives CDR1 KGHDR, CDR2 SFDVKD. The CDR3 region is CATSGLKRQGGEAFF. CDR3 DNA: TGTGCCACCAGTGGCCTTAAACGGCAGGGAGGTGAAGCTTTCTTT.

The J gene is TRBJ1-4, the V gene TRBV20-1; TRBD1 might be the D (5 bases). This CDR3 is 18 amino acids long. V was pared by 3 bases and J by 5 bases, with 25 bases between. From germline, CDR1 is DFQATT and CDR2 SNEGSKA (reference sequence). This CDR3 is CSASLPGLREGSNEKLFF. DNA of the CDR3: TGCAGTGCTAGTCTGCCGGGACTACGGGAAGGATCAAATGAAAAACTGTTTTTT.

The genes are TRBV14 and TRBJ2-5, with TRBD1 matching 7 bases. Looked up from germline, CDR1 is SGHDN and CDR2 is FVKESK. This CDR3 is 15 amino acids long. Trimming cost V 3 bases and J 5 bases; bases outside gene matches: 9. The CDR3 sequence is CASSHPTGSWETQYF. CDR3 nucleotide sequence: TGTGCCAGCAGCCATCCGACAGGGAGTTGGGAGACCCAGTACTTC.

This clonotype was found many times. The chain carries TRBV7-3 and TRBJ2-7; D gene ambiguous. Trimming took off 4 bases at V and 3 bases at J, with 4 bases between the two ends. The germline V gene encodes CDR1 SGHTA and CDR2 FQGTGA. The CDR3 sequence is 11 residues long. The CDR3 DNA follows: TGTGCCAGCAGCTGGGTCTACGAGCAGTACTTC. Protein product: CASSWVYEQYF.

Concerning this clonotype itself: Relative to the germline gene, one junction end is altered; a read error may explain this. V usage is TRBV11-1 and J usage is TRBJ2-2; D ambiguous. The CDR3 has 15 amino acids. CDR1 SGHAT and CDR2 FQDESV come from the germline V gene (reference sequence). This chain's CDR3 is CASGLGRVGGGELFF. The CDR3 DNA follows: TGTGCCAGCGGCTTAGGCCGGGTGGGCGGCGGGGAGCTGTTTTTT. Complete variable domain (other parts from reference TRBV11-1 and TRBJ2-2): EAEVAQSPRYKITEKSQAVAFWCDPISGHATLYWYRQILGQGPELLVQFQDESVVDDSQLPKDRFSAERLKGVDSTLKIQPAELGDSAMYLCASGLGRVGGGELFFGEGSRLTVL.

With respect to this clonotype: Just one base apart from a much larger clone, this may be a read error. The chain recombines TRBV6-5 with TRBJ2-6; a weak D match, TRBD1 (5 bases). CDR1 is MNHEY, CDR2 SVGAGI, per germline. The CDR3 sequence is 14 residues long. The CDR3 region is CASKDNSGANLLTF. CDR3 bases: TGTGCCAGCAAAGACAACTCTGGGGCCAACCTCCTGACTTTC.

The chain combines TRBV28 with TRBJ2-1; perhaps D is TRBD1 or TRBD2 (6 bases each). The CDR3 loop spans 11 amino acids. Per germline, CDR1 MDHEN and CDR2 SYDVKM. Deletions cut 10 bases from V and 9 bases from J, with 13 bases between. In nucleotides, the CDR3 is TGTGCCACCTCGGGGGCGCGTGAGCAGTTCTTC. Its protein product is CATSGAREQFF.

This clonotype showed up many times. J is TRBJ2-3 and V is TRBV20-1, with D possibly matching TRBD2 (6 bases). V was cut by 1 base and J by 2 bases, with 16 bases left in between. The germline V gene has CDR1 DFQATT and CDR2 SNEGSKA (reference sequence). CDR3 length: 16 amino acids. The CDR3, as DNA: TGCAGTGCTAGAGTTCCAGCGGGTAGACCCACAGATACGCAGTATTTT. Its translation: CSARVPAGRPTDTQYF.

This clonotype was picked up many times. The J gene is TRBJ2-1, the V gene TRBV7-3; D is unresolved. The V gene's germline CDR1 is SGHTA and CDR2 FQGTGA. The CDR3 is 13 residues long. The germline V and J ends were trimmed by 4 bases and 10 bases, with 14 bases remaining between them. CDR3 bases: TGTGCCAGCAGCTCGCCGGAACTGGCAGAGCAGTTCTTC. It yields the protein CASSSPELAEQFF. The full variable domain, in which reference TRBV7-3 and TRBJ2-1 provide the parts outside the CDR3, is GAGVSQTPSNKVTEKGKYVELRCDPISGHTALYWYRQSLGQGPEFLIYFQGTGAADDSGLPNDRFFAVRPEGSVSTLKIQRTERGDSAVYLCASSSPELAEQFFGPGTRLTVL.

The V and J genes are TRBV27 and TRBJ1-5; 7 bases agree with TRBD1. The CDR3 consists of 15 residues. Germline assignment: CDR1 MNHEY and CDR2 SMNVEV (reference sequence). V gave up 0 bases and J gave up 2 bases; unmatched junction bases: 1. The CDR3 DNA follows: TGTGCCAGCAGTTTATCGGGGACAGGCAATCAGCCCCAGCATTTT. This translates into CASSLSGTGNQPQHF.

This clonotype was observed many times. The chain is built from TRBV20-1 and TRBJ1-5; 7 bases are a match to TRBD1. Trimming took 6 bases from V and 7 from J; bases not matched to a gene: 9. Germline V gene lookup returns CDR1 DFQATT and CDR2 SNEGSKA (reference sequence). This CDR3 contains 13 residues. In DNA form, the CDR3 reads TGCAGTGCCCTCACAGGGGTCGGACAGCCCCAGCATTTT. Translated: CSALTGVGQPQHF.

This clonotype was detected many times. The chain joins TRBV5-4 to TRBJ2-1; D possibly corresponds to TRBD2 (5 bases). V lost 0 bases and J lost 5, with 12 bases in between. Germline V CDR1 and CDR2: SGHNT, YYREEE (reference sequence). The CDR3 is 15 residues long. CDR3 loop: CASSLVIATDNEQFF. Here the CDR3 DNA reads TGTGCCAGCAGCTTGGTAATAGCGACTGACAATGAGCAGTTCTTC. Combining the CDR3 with reference TRBV5-4 and TRBJ2-1 gives the whole variable domain ETGVTQSPTHLIKTRGQQVTLRCSSQSGHNTVSWYQQALGQGPQFIFQYYREEENGRGNFPPRFSGLQFPNYSSELNVNALELDDSALYLCASSLVIATDNEQFFGPGTRLTVL.